These 16 T cell receptor beta chains came from one sample sequenced in a study of cytomegalovirus exposure and HLA in healthy donors. The study ran its PCR with 60 Vbeta and 13 Jbeta primers. Assay: immunoSEQ multiplex PCR; the TCRdb copy retains only in-frame clones and omits some. This sample has 76,000 or so clones, with 79% found just once. Input material: PBMCs. The receptor set was obtained from a man younger than 45 in good health and CMV-seronegative.

This clone was seen only once. This rearrangement joins TRBV7-6 to TRBJ1-3; 8 positions match TRBD1. The CDR3 runs to 16 residues. Germline values: CDR1 SGHVS, CDR2 FNYEAQ. The ends lost 4 bases at V and 2 bases at J; junction bases unmatched: 7. CDR3 region: CASSSQGARAGNTIYF. Written as DNA, the CDR3 is TGTGCCAGCAGCTCGCAGGGGGCGCGGGCTGGAAACACCATATATTTT. Looking up the rest from reference TRBV7-6 and TRBJ1-3 gives the full variable domain: GAGVSQSPRYKVTKRGQDVALRCDPISGHVSLYWYRQALGQGPEFLTYFNYEAQQDKSGLPNDRFSAERPEGSISTLTIQRTEQRDSAMYRCASSSQGARAGNTIYFGEGSWLTVV.

This chain uses TRBV10-3 with TRBJ1-5; D ambiguous. Per the germline V gene, CDR1 is ENHRY and CDR2 is SYGVKD. This CDR3 comprises 13 residues. With 0 bases removed from V and 5 bases from J, the gap between germline ends came to 5 bases. The CDR3 spells CAISESRDQPQHF. The CDR3 DNA sequence: TGTGCCATCAGTGAGTCGCGGGATCAGCCCCAGCATTTT.

This clone was seen only once. The gene calls are TRBV7-2 and TRBJ2-5; D might be TRBD2 (7 bases). V was pared by 5 bases and J by 2 bases, with 21 bases between. Germline CDR1 SGHTA, CDR2 FQGNSA. This CDR3 comprises 17 residues. CDR3 region: CASSPKGEGGPQETQYF. DNA for the CDR3: TGTGCCAGCAGCCCTAAGGGGGAGGGGGGACCACAAGAGACCCAGTACTTC.

This sequence joins TRBV19 and TRBJ1-1, with unresolved D. The CDR3 consists of 13 residues. V dropped 6 bases and J dropped 11 bases, with 19 bases sitting between them. CDR1 LNHDA and CDR2 SQIVND come from the germline V gene (reference sequence). CDR3 region: CASSRRVGRGAFF. The CDR3 DNA sequence: TGTGCCAGTAGCCGCCGGGTTGGGCGCGGGGCTTTCTTT. The full variable domain, completed using reference TRBV19 and TRBJ1-1, is DGGITQSPKYLFRKEGQNVTLSCEQNLNHDAMYWYRQDPGQGLRLIYYSQIVNDFQKGDIAEGYSVSREKKESFPLTVTSAQKNPTAFYLCASSRRVGRGAFFGQGTRLTVV.

V usage is TRBV27 and J usage is TRBJ2-1; 8 positions agree with TRBD1. Germline V CDR1 and CDR2: MNHEY, SMNVEV (reference sequence). There are 15 residues in the CDR3. The J segment lost 15 bases and the V segment lost 6 bases, leaving 19 bases of the junction unmatched. In nucleotides, the CDR3 is TGTGCCAGCAGCCAAAGACAGGGGTACCTCCTCGAAAGGTTCTTC. Translating gives CASSQRQGYLLERFF.

This chain connects TRBV7-2 to TRBJ2-4; 9 nucleotides align to TRBD1. Germline-derived CDR1 and CDR2 are SGHTA and FQGNSA. Trimming removed 1 base from V and 4 bases from J; junction bases left unmatched: 2. CDR3 length: 15 amino acids. CDR3 bases: TGTGCCAGCAGCTTAGGTGGGACAGGGAAAAACATTCAGTACTTC. Its translation is CASSLGGTGKNIQYF.

Regarding this clone: At one of its ends the junction is not consistent with the germline gene, which may arise from a read error. The chain couples TRBV6-6 to TRBJ1-6, with 10 bases aligning to TRBD1. CDR3 length: 16 amino acids. Germline lookup yields CDR1 MNHNY and CDR2 SVGAGI (reference sequence). The DNA of the CDR3 is TGTGCCCGCAGTTGGACGAAGGGACAGGGGCTGACACCCCTCCACTTT. Its translation is CARSWTKGQGLTPLHF.

The sample holds a few counts of this clone. The chain joins TRBV5-1 to TRBJ2-7; D is perhaps TRBD1 (6 bases). Germline CDR1 is SGHRS and CDR2 is YFSETQ. V was shortened by 4 bases and J by 3 bases, with 14 bases between the two germline ends. The CDR3 is 14 residues long. CDR3 residues: CASSPPGQSYEQYF. CDR3 DNA: TGCGCCAGCAGCCCGCCGGGACAAAGCTACGAGCAGTACTTC.

The chain uses TRBV4-2 and TRBJ2-5; D is possibly TRBD1 (6 bases). Judging by the DNA end, TRBJ2-7 fits better; the J call may be wrong. This CDR3 is 13 amino acids long. CDR1 and CDR2 from the germline V gene are LGHNA and YNFKEQ. CDR3 region: CDVPDSSTYEQYF. CDR3 nucleotides: TGTGACGTCCCGGACAGTTCTACCTACGAGCAGTACTTC.

The chain employs TRBV19 and TRBJ2-1, with a weak D call TRBD2 (6 bases). The CDR3 covers 16 residues. Germline V gene sequence: CDR1 LNHDA, CDR2 SQIVND (reference sequence). V lost 4 bases and J lost 0, with 13 bases in between. The CDR3 sequence: CASSTRDSGSYNEQFF. Written as DNA, the CDR3 is TGTGCCAGTAGTACCCGGGACTCAGGCTCCTACAATGAGCAGTTCTTC.

The chain links TRBV6-6 to TRBJ1-5; D call uncertain. The CDR3 has 14 amino acids. The germline gives CDR1 MNHNY, CDR2 SVGAGI (reference sequence). With 6 bases removed from V and 1 base from J, the gap between germline ends came to 10 bases. CDR3 nucleotide sequence: TGTGCCAGCAGGTCTGGAGGGAGCAATCAGCCCCAGCATTTT. Protein product: CASRSGGSNQPQHF.

This rearrangement joins TRBV6-5 to TRBJ2-7; D is unclear. Deletions cut 0 bases from V and 7 bases from J, with 10 bases between. Germline V gene data show CDR1 as MNHEY and CDR2 as SVGAGI. The CDR3 has 13 residues. As DNA, the CDR3 is TGTGCCAGCAGTTACTCGATGTCCCAGGAGCAGTACTTC. As protein: CASSYSMSQEQYF.

This clone appeared once. The J gene is TRBJ2-3, the V gene TRBV29-1, with 14 nucleotides matching TRBD2. Germline-derived CDR1 and CDR2 are SQVTM and ANQGSEA. The CDR3 has 15 residues. Trimming removed 6 bases from V and 8 bases from J; junction bases left unmatched: 10. The CDR3 here is CSVGLTSGGAATQYF. The CDR3 DNA is TGCAGCGTGGGTTTGACTAGCGGGGGGGCCGCTACGCAGTATTTT.

This sequence joins TRBV2 and TRBJ2-1, with TRBD1 identical over 9 bases. The CDR3 is made up of 19 amino acids. Per the germline V gene, CDR1 is SNHLY and CDR2 is FYNNEI. Losses at the gene ends were 8 bases for V and 6 bases for J; bases not matched to a gene: 23. The CDR3 loop reads CASLPAVKVAGTGFNEQFF. In DNA form, the CDR3 reads TGTGCCAGCCTCCCAGCAGTGAAGGTTGCCGGGACAGGGTTCAATGAGCAGTTCTTC.

This clone has more than one count but fewer than ten. This chain connects TRBV7-9 to TRBJ1-1; 11 bases fit TRBD1. Germline V lookup: CDR1 SEHNR, CDR2 FQNEAQ (reference sequence). The V and J ends lost 8 bases and 5 bases, in that order; junction bases with no gene match: 7. The CDR3 totals 14 residues. The CDR3 loop is CASDRDRGSTEAFF. Written as DNA, the CDR3 is TGTGCCAGCGACAGGGACAGGGGGAGTACTGAAGCTTTCTTT.

This clone was counted only a few times. The chain joins TRBV5-4 to TRBJ2-7, with a possible D match to TRBD1 (6 bases). Deletions cut 0 bases from V and 2 bases from J, with 9 bases between. The CDR3 contains 14 residues. Germline V lookup: CDR1 SGHNT, CDR2 YYREEE (reference sequence). The CDR3 sequence is CASSLGQGPYEQYF. The CDR3 coding sequence is TGTGCCAGCAGCTTGGGGCAGGGGCCCTACGAGCAGTACTTC. Using reference TRBV5-4 and TRBJ2-7 for the parts outside the CDR3, the full variable domain is ETGVTQSPTHLIKTRGQQVTLRCSSQSGHNTVSWYQQALGQGPQFIFQYYREEENGRGNFPPRFSGLQFPNYSSELNVNALELDDSALYLCASSLGQGPYEQYFGPGTRLTVT.